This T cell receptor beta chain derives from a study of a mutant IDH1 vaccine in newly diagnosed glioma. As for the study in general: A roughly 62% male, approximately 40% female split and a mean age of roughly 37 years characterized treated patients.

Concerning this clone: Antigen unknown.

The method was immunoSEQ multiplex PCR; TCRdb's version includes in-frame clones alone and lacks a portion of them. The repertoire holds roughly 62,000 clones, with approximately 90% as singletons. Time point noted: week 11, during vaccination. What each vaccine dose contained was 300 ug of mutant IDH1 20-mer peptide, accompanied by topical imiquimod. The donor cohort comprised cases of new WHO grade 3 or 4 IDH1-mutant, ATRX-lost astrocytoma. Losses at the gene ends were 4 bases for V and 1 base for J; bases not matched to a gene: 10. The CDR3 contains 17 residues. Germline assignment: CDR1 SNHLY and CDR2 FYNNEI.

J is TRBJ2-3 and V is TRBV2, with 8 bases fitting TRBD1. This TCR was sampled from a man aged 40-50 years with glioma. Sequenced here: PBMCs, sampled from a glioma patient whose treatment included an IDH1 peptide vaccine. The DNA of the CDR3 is TGTGCCAGCAGTGGGACCTGGGCAGGGGGCCGCACAGATACGCAGTATTTT. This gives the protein CASSGTWAGGRTDTQYF. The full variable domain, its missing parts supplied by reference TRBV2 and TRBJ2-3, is EPEVTQTPSHQVTQMGQEVILRCVPISNHLYFYWYRQILGQKVEFLVSFYNNEISEKSEIFDDQFSVERPDGSNFTLKIRSTKLEDSAMYFCASSGTWAGGRTDTQYFGPGTRLTVL.